Below, 24 T cell receptor beta chains from the same sample are listed, as sequenced in a study of regulatory T cells in long-lasting Graves disease. CDR3-region Arm-PCR and iRepertoire HTBI primers produced the TCR beta libraries. TCRdb processed the multiplex PCR reads anew with MiXCR; each CDR3 protein has one entry. The top ten clones hold around 14% of a sample with a few hundred thousand distinct CDR3 sequences, approximately 23% of them seen once. Time point of the sample: persistent/refractory GD, antithyroid drugs over 5 years with positive TRAb. The TCR library was made from RNA that had been extracted from PBMCs in TRIzol. This specimen was peripheral blood mononuclear cells (PBMCs), taken when the disease was refractory, from a patient treated with antithyroid drugs. The receptors come from a female donor with Graves disease.

This clonotype was seen ten or more times. V usage is TRBV28 and J usage is TRBJ1-3, with D perhaps TRBD1 (5 bases). This CDR3 has 13 amino acids. Trimming pared 4 bases from V and 4 bases from J, leaving 8 bases between. The germline V gene has CDR1 MDHEN and CDR2 SYDVKM. As DNA, the CDR3 is TGTGCCAGCAGTTGGGGACCGGGAAACACCATATATTTT. Translating it yields CASSWGPGNTIYF.

V gene TRBV6-5 combines with J gene TRBJ1-5; maybe TRBD1 (5 bases). Germline V gene lookup returns CDR1 MNHEY and CDR2 SVGAGI. The CDR3 loop spans 15 amino acids. V was pared by 1 base and J by 5 bases, with 12 bases between. The CDR3 loop reads CASSYLGDSHQPQHF. Written as DNA, the CDR3 is TGTGCCAGCAGTTACTTGGGCGACAGTCATCAGCCCCAGCATTTT.

The chain has TRBV2 and TRBJ1-1, with unresolved D. This CDR3 region has 15 residues. CDR1 and CDR2 (germline): SNHLY, FYNNEI. V lost 5 bases and J 1 base, leaving 14 bases between the germline ends. The CDR3 is CASSLREARNTEAFF. CDR3 in DNA: TGTGCCAGCAGTTTAAGGGAGGCGAGGAACACTGAAGCTTTCTTT.

This sequence joins TRBV6-1 and TRBJ1-1, with 9 bases aligning to TRBD1. The CDR3 spans 14 residues. J lost 5 bases, V lost 6 bases, and 7 bases had no gene match. Germline CDR1 reads MNHNS; CDR2 reads SASEGT. The CDR3 DNA follows: TGTGCCAGCAGGTGGGGGACAGGGAGAACTGAAGCTTTCTTT. This translates into CASRWGTGRTEAFF.

In this sample, this clonotype turned up a few times. V is TRBV19 and J is TRBJ1-1, with TRBD1 matching 9 bases. This CDR3 is built from 14 residues. V was pared by 6 bases and J by 3 bases, with 5 bases of the junction left unmatched. Germline values: CDR1 LNHDA, CDR2 SQIVND (reference sequence). This CDR3 reads CASRTWDRDTEAFF. In DNA, the CDR3 is TGTGCCAGTAGGACCTGGGACAGGGACACTGAAGCTTTCTTT.

This chain uses TRBV7-2 with TRBJ2-7, with 9 bases that match TRBD1. J was trimmed by 6 bases and V by 5 bases; bases with no gene match: 5. The CDR3 sequence is 13 residues long. The germline gives CDR1 SGHTA, CDR2 FQGNSA. Here the CDR3 DNA reads TGTGCCAGCAGCAAAGAGGGACAGGGCGAGCAGTACTTC. Its translation: CASSKEGQGEQYF.

This clonotype has just a few counts. One junction end does not reproduce the germline sequence, and a read error may be involved. The chain couples TRBV6-4 to TRBJ1-4, with D possibly TRBD1 on 5 matching bases. Germline-derived CDR1 and CDR2 are MRHNA and SNTAGT. The CDR3 has 13 residues. The CDR3 is CASSYSYREKLFF. For the CDR3, the DNA is TGTGCCAGCAGTTACTCGTACAGGGAAAAACTGTTTTTT.

There are a few counts of this clonotype. The chain carries TRBV28 and TRBJ2-7; 9 nucleotides align to TRBD2. After removal of 6 bases from V and 2 bases from J, the junction contained 5 bases not matched to a gene. The CDR3 length is 14 residues. Germline V gene lookup returns CDR1 MDHEN and CDR2 SYDVKM. CDR3 in DNA: TGTGCCAGCAGAGGAGGGACTAGCACCTACGAGCAGTACTTC. Translation gives CASRGGTSTYEQYF. The full variable domain, with the rest looked up from reference TRBV28 and TRBJ2-7, is DVKVTQSSRYLVKRTGEKVFLECVQDMDHENMFWYRQDPGLGLRLIYFSYDVKMKEKGDIPEGYSVSREKKERFSLILESASTNQTSMYLCASRGGTSTYEQYFGPGTRLTVT.

This clonotype showed up just a few times. The chain uses TRBV12-3 or TRBV12-4 and TRBJ2-2; the match to TRBD2 covers 7 bases. V lost 6 bases, J lost 1 base, and 11 bases stayed unmatched. This CDR3 spans 17 amino acids. CDR3 protein: CASSQGYLAENTGELFF. The CDR3 DNA is TGTGCCAGCAGCCAAGGGTACCTAGCGGAGAACACCGGGGAGCTGTTTTTT.

Only a few counts were recorded for this clonotype. This chain links TRBV5-1 with TRBJ2-5, with D unresolved. Germline CDR1 is SGHRS and CDR2 is YFSETQ. The CDR3 consists of 14 residues. The V gene lost 1 base and the J gene lost 2 bases, with 9 bases spanning the gap. CDR3 in amino acids: CASSLNGQQETQYF. DNA of the CDR3: TGCGCCAGCAGCTTGAATGGGCAGCAAGAGACCCAGTACTTC. The entire variable domain, with the rest obtained from reference TRBV5-1 and TRBJ2-5, is as follows: KAGVTQTPRYLIKTRGQQVTLSCSPISGHRSVSWYQQTPGQGLQFLFEYFSETQRNKGNFPGRFSGRQFSNSRSEMNVSTLELGDSALYLCASSLNGQQETQYFGPGTRLLVL.

This clonotype was recorded a few times. This chain links TRBV24-1 with TRBJ2-3, with D unresolved. V lost 6 bases, J lost 4 bases, and 1 base lay in between. This CDR3 contains 10 residues. CDR1 is KGHDR, CDR2 SFDVKD, per germline. CDR3 amino acids: CATSPDTQYF. The DNA of the CDR3 is TGTGCCACCAGTCCAGATACGCAGTATTTT.

The chain couples TRBV7-9 to TRBJ2-3; possible D gene TRBD2, 5 bases. The germline V and J ends were trimmed by 4 bases and 0 bases, with 20 bases remaining between them. The CDR3 covers 18 residues. Germline V gene sequence: CDR1 SEHNR, CDR2 FQNEAQ (reference sequence). The CDR3 DNA is TGTGCCAGCAGCTCCCCGGACTTCGCGGCAACTAGCACAGATACGCAGTATTTT. It yields the protein CASSSPDFAATSTDTQYF. Full variable domain (rest looked up from reference TRBV7-9 and TRBJ2-3): DTGVSQNPRHKITKRGQNVTFRCDPISEHNRLYWYRQTLGQGPEFLTYFQNEAQLEKSRLLSDRFSAERPKGSFSTLEIQRTEQGDSAMYLCASSSPDFAATSTDTQYFGPGTRLTVL.

This clonotype showed up many times. This sequence joins TRBV6-2 or TRBV6-3 and TRBJ1-5; D unclear. Germline V gene data show CDR1 as MNHEY and CDR2 as SVGEGT. The CDR3 extends over 13 amino acids. The V gene lost 3 bases and the J gene lost 3 bases, with 6 bases spanning the gap. The CDR3 sequence is CASSYQPNQPQHF. In DNA, the CDR3 is TGTGCCAGCAGTTATCAGCCCAATCAGCCCCAGCATTTT.

This clonotype appeared a single time. This chain joins TRBV7-9 and TRBJ1-4, with 7 bases lining up with TRBD1. The CDR3 spans 14 residues. J was trimmed by 8 bases and V by 4 bases; bases with no gene match: 7. Germline V gene data show CDR1 as SEHNR and CDR2 as FQNEAQ (reference sequence). DNA for the CDR3: TGTGCCAGCAGCTCAGGGGGGCCTGAAGAAAAACTGTTTTTT. It specifies CASSSGGPEEKLFF.

This clonotype was picked up a small number of times. This rearrangement joins TRBV20-1 to TRBJ2-7, with D tentatively TRBD1 or TRBD2 (5 bases each). This CDR3 region has 10 residues. Germline-derived CDR1 and CDR2 are DFQATT and SNEGSKA (reference sequence). CDR3 DNA sequence: TGCAGCCTGGGGGACTACGAGCAGTACTTC. Translation: CSLGDYEQYF.

This clonotype was counted at least ten times. This chain joins TRBV11-3 and TRBJ1-5, with 8 nucleotides matching TRBD1. J gave up 6 bases and V 3 bases, and 13 bases lay outside the gene matches. The CDR3 consists of 17 residues. Germline assignment: CDR1 SGHNT and CDR2 YENEEA. In nucleotides, the CDR3 is TGTGCCAGCAGCTTCCCCAGGGGGCTAGTTGTAGGTCAGCCCCAGCATTTT. The encoded protein is CASSFPRGLVVGQPQHF.

The V and J genes are TRBV14 and TRBJ2-7, with D tentatively TRBD2 (6 bases). Per the germline V gene, CDR1 is SGHDN and CDR2 is FVKESK. V was cut by 4 bases and J by 7 bases, with 14 bases left in between. The CDR3 extends over 13 amino acids. As DNA, the CDR3 is TGTGCCAGCAGCCCCCAGACTAGTTTAGAGCAGTACTTC. This gives the protein CASSPQTSLEQYF.

The J gene is TRBJ2-5, the V gene TRBV28; TRBD2 matches at 12 bases. From germline, CDR1 is MDHEN and CDR2 SYDVKM. The CDR3 extends over 15 amino acids. V lost 7 bases, J lost 7 bases, and 10 bases stayed unmatched. The CDR3: CASKTSGSYLGTQYF. CDR3 DNA: TGTGCCAGCAAGACTAGCGGGAGTTATTTGGGGACCCAGTACTTC.

There are many counts of this clonotype. The genes are TRBV28 and TRBJ1-2, with D possibly TRBD1 on 5 matching bases. With 5 bases removed from V and 4 bases from J, the gap between germline ends came to 11 bases. The germline gives CDR1 MDHEN, CDR2 SYDVKM. CDR3 length: 13 amino acids. This chain's CDR3 is CASSEPGLYGYTF. The CDR3 DNA reads TGTGCCAGCAGTGAACCAGGGCTCTATGGCTACACCTTC.

This clonotype appeared many times. The rearrangement joins TRBV7-2 to TRBJ2-6; D is possibly TRBD2 (6 bases). With 5 bases removed from V and 2 bases from J, the gap between germline ends came to 13 bases. CDR1 is SGHTA and CDR2 is FQGNSA in the germline V gene. The CDR3 length is 16 residues. The CDR3 here is CASSTQAGAGANVLTF. DNA for the CDR3: TGTGCCAGCAGCACACAAGCGGGCGCTGGGGCCAACGTCCTGACTTTC.

This chain joins TRBV11-3 and TRBJ2-2, with 10 bases fitting TRBD2. CDR3 length: 17 amino acids. Germline lookup yields CDR1 SGHNT and CDR2 YENEEA. The V and J ends lost 3 bases and 1 base, in that order; junction bases with no gene match: 5. The CDR3 region is CASSLRTSGMNTGELFF. The DNA for the CDR3 is TGTGCCAGCAGCTTGAGGACTAGCGGAATGAACACCGGGGAGCTGTTTTTT. Full variable domain (missing parts from reference TRBV11-3 and TRBJ2-2): EAGVVQSPRYKIIEKKQPVAFWCNPISGHNTLYWYLQNLGQGPELLIRYENEEAVDDSQLPKDRFSAERLKGVDSTLKIQPAELGDSAVYLCASSLRTSGMNTGELFFGEGSRLTVL.

As regards this clonotype: A much larger clone lies one base from this, so it may be a read error. This chain joins TRBV7-2 and TRBJ1-1; D unclear. Trimming stripped 11 bases from V and 0 bases from J, with 16 bases between. Germline V gene lookup returns CDR1 SGHTA and CDR2 FQGNSA. The CDR3 consists of 14 residues. The CDR3 bases are TGTGCCGGCACCCCCAATGCGGTGAACACTGAAGCTTTCTTT. Encoded protein: CAGTPNAVNTEAFF.

This clonotype was seen repeatedly, ten times or more. V is TRBV12-3 or TRBV12-4 and J is TRBJ1-1; D gene ambiguous. V dropped 8 bases and J dropped 2 bases, with 12 bases sitting between them. This CDR3 has 13 residues. In DNA, the CDR3 is TGTGCCAGCCTGACGGAAGATAACACTGAAGCTTTCTTT. Protein product: CASLTEDNTEAFF.

The V call is TRBV29-1, the J call TRBJ1-1; no firm D call. The CDR3 is 12 amino acids. V was cut by 6 bases and J by 4 bases, with 12 bases left in between. Germline V gives CDR1 SQVTM, CDR2 ANQGSEA. CDR3 residues: CSVNTWGTEAFF. In nucleotides, the CDR3 is TGCAGCGTCAATACATGGGGCACTGAAGCTTTCTTT.